The 17 T cell receptor beta chains in this list originate from one sample, sequenced in a study of graft-versus-host responses after intestinal transplantation. These receptors have no identified antigens. Method: immunoSEQ multiplex PCR; TCRdb's copy keeps in-frame clones and lacks some. The repertoire consists of over 55,000 clones, with approximately 80% occurring once and the leading ten covering roughly 0.4%. The sequencing here drew on unstimulated CD4+ T cells sorted from spleen or lymph node cells, taken before transplant. These receptors all stem from a human donor who was the organ donor for an intestinal transplant.

The chain uses TRBV5-1 and TRBJ1-6, with 7 bases matching TRBD1. The V gene end was trimmed by 0 bases and the J gene end by 9 bases; junction bases not matched to a gene: 0. Germline assignment: CDR1 SGHRS and CDR2 YFSETQ. The CDR3 spans 13 residues. The CDR3, as DNA: TGCGCCAGCAGCTTGGGACAGGGTTCACCCCTCCACTTT. Its protein product is CASSLGQGSPLHF.

The chain carries TRBV21-1 and TRBJ2-7; TRBD2 reflects the table's D call only, with no check against the DNA. TRBV21-1 is shown as a pseudogene. CDR3 length: 17 amino acids. The CDR3 loop reads CASSKTGTSGGSYEQYV. The CDR3 DNA follows: TGTGCCAGCAGCAAAACCGGGACTAGCGGGGGGTCCTACGAGCAGTACGTC.

The chain employs TRBV28 and TRBJ2-3, with D possibly TRBD1 on 5 matching bases. The germline V gene encodes CDR1 MDHEN and CDR2 SYDVKM. The CDR3 is 15 amino acids. With 6 bases removed from V and 7 bases from J, the gap between germline ends came to 20 bases. The DNA for the CDR3 is TGTGCCAGCAGCGAACGGAGCCACCCAGGGAATACGCAGTATTTT. Translation gives CASSERSHPGNTQYF.

This sequence joins TRBV28 and TRBJ2-7; 10 bases align to TRBD2. V trimming: 8 bases; J trimming: 2 bases; junction bases outside the gene matches: 6. The germline CDR1 and CDR2 sequences are MDHEN and SYDVKM. The CDR3 has 14 residues. The chain's CDR3 is CASLSGGAPYEQYV. The CDR3 DNA reads as TGTGCCAGCCTAAGCGGGGGGGCCCCCTACGAGCAGTACGTC.

This rearrangement joins TRBV19 to TRBJ1-3, with unresolved D. The CDR3 runs 14 residues. Germline lookup yields CDR1 LNHDA and CDR2 SQIVND (reference sequence). Trimming pared 7 bases from V and 4 bases from J, leaving 14 bases between. The CDR3 DNA sequence: TGTGCCAGTATAGACACCGGTTCAGGAAACACCATATATTTT. This translates into CASIDTGSGNTIYF.

V and J are TRBV5-1 and TRBJ2-5; D is possibly TRBD1 (5 bases). Germline V lookup: CDR1 SGHRS, CDR2 YFSETQ. The ends were cut back, 0 bases at V and 4 bases at J, with 7 bases in the middle. CDR3 size: 13 residues. The CDR3 sequence: CASSLGQGETQYF. CDR3 DNA sequence: TGCGCCAGCAGCTTGGGGCAGGGAGAGACCCAGTACTTC.

The V gene is TRBV28, the J gene TRBJ1-2; TRBD1 aligns across 7 bases. Unmatched junction bases numbered 3, after V lost 4 bases and J lost 7 bases. CDR1 is MDHEN, CDR2 SYDVKM, per germline. The CDR3 extends over 12 amino acids. CDR3 amino acids: CASSSRGLGYTF. The CDR3 DNA sequence: TGTGCCAGCAGTTCGAGGGGGCTTGGCTACACCTTC.

This rearrangement joins TRBV4-1 to TRBJ1-1; tentatively, D is TRBD1 (5 bases). V was shortened by 4 bases and J by 7 bases, with 19 bases between the two germline ends. CDR3 length equals 15 residues. Germline V lookup: CDR1 MGHRA, CDR2 YSYEKL. This CDR3 reads CASSLIGGSIREAFF. The CDR3, as DNA: TGCGCCAGCAGCCTCATCGGGGGTAGTATCCGTGAAGCTTTCTTT.

This chain uses TRBV19 with TRBJ2-2, with D unclear. This CDR3 has 18 residues. V was pared by 7 bases and J by 0 bases, with 21 bases between. The germline V gene has CDR1 LNHDA and CDR2 SQIVND (reference sequence). The CDR3 nucleotides read TGTGCCAGTACCATACGGCCCTTGACATTTTCGAACACCGGGGAGCTGTTTTTT. Residues: CASTIRPLTFSNTGELFF.

CDR3 amino acids: CASREGNTEAFF. In DNA, the CDR3 is TGTGCCAGCAGGGAGGGGAACACTGAAGCTTTCTTT. The chain links TRBV6-1 to TRBJ1-1, with D uncertain. CDR1 and CDR2 (germline): MNHNS, SASEGT. V gave up 6 bases and J gave up 1 base, with 6 bases separating them. The CDR3 has 12 amino acids.

The rearrangement links TRBV7-3 to TRBJ1-2; D possibly corresponds to TRBD1 (5 bases). Germline CDR1 and CDR2: SGHTA and FQGTGA. Trimming shortened V by 2 bases and J by 1 base, and 11 bases separated the two germline ends. The CDR3 consists of 15 residues. The CDR3 loop is CASSLSGGLNYGYTF. The CDR3 DNA reads as TGTGCCAGCAGCTTATCGGGGGGACTTAACTATGGCTACACCTTC.

The genes are TRBV4-1 and TRBJ1-3; TRBD1 matches at 10 bases. V shed 2 bases and J 1 base; nucleotides not matched to a gene: 5. The CDR3 is 17 residues long. Germline CDR1 reads MGHRA; CDR2 reads YSYEKL. As DNA, the CDR3 is TGCGCCAGCAGCCAATTGACAGGGGGCGAATCTGGAAACACCATATATTTT. Encoded protein: CASSQLTGGESGNTIYF.

This clone was seen just once. The chain combines TRBV7-3 with TRBJ2-1; TRBD1 is a possible D gene (5 bases). V was cut by 6 bases and J by 7 bases, with 7 bases left in between. Germline V gene data show CDR1 as SGHTA and CDR2 as FQGTGA. The CDR3 runs to 11 residues. In DNA, the CDR3 is TGTGCCAGCAGGCAGGGAAATGAGCAGTTCTTC. Amino acids: CASRQGNEQFF.

The J gene is TRBJ2-3, the V gene TRBV28; TRBD2 aligns across 7 bases. V lost 2 bases, J lost 3 bases, and 8 bases stayed unmatched. This CDR3 region has 16 residues. CDR1 and CDR2 (germline): MDHEN, SYDVKM. The CDR3 reads CASSLIRGVGTDTQYF. The CDR3 nucleotides are TGTGCCAGCAGTTTAATTCGGGGGGTGGGTACAGATACGCAGTATTTT.

In DNA form, the CDR3 reads TGTGCCAGCAGTTCCGTCGGTGATACGCAGTATTTT. It translates to CASSSVGDTQYF. The rearrangement uses TRBV7-8 and TRBJ2-3, with D unclear. CDR3 length: 12 residues. The V gene lost 6 bases and the J gene lost 6 bases, with 10 bases spanning the gap. Germline V lookup: CDR1 SGHVS, CDR2 FQNEAQ.

This clone was counted between two and nine times. The V call is TRBV19, the J call TRBJ1-6; D unresolved. Germline CDR1 LNHDA, CDR2 SQIVND (reference sequence). The germline V and J ends were trimmed by 8 bases and 6 bases, with 14 bases remaining between them. The CDR3 extends over 14 amino acids. CDR3 nucleotide sequence: TGTGCCAGTCACCGACGGGAGACTAATTCACCCCTCCACTTT. The encoded protein is CASHRRETNSPLHF.

In DNA, the CDR3 is TGTGCCAGCAGCAGTAAGCGGGACACTCCCCAGCATTTT. It encodes CASSSKRDTPQHF. The chain employs TRBV14 and TRBJ1-5; tentative D call: TRBD1 (6 bases). Germline CDR1 reads SGHDN; CDR2 reads FVKESK. CDR3 length equals 13 residues. V gave up 5 bases and J gave up 10 bases, with 15 bases separating them.